This TCR beta chain came from a study of T cells in Graves' hyperthyroidism and ophthalmopathy. General study results and limits: The model identified upcoming ophthalmopathy a median approximately 6.5 months ahead of onset.

Regions amplified from RNA transcripts were the TCR beta CDR3 regions. Using the HTBI primer set, a first-round RT-PCR was run on the TCR CDR3. MiXCR was run by TCRdb on the multiplex PCR reads, yielding one entry per CDR3 protein. This table has about 570,000 distinct CDR3 sequences, around 45% appearing once. A word on this clonotype: The antigen is not known.

Germline CDR1 reads LNHDA; CDR2 reads SQIVND (reference sequence). The V and J ends lost 8 bases and 0 bases respectively, with 17 bases between them. CDR3 length: 17 residues. Sequenced: peripheral blood or thyroid tissue (not recorded which). The source is an adult woman with Graves' disease, either hyperthyroidism or ophthalmopathy (not recorded which). The chain uses TRBV19 and TRBJ1-6; TRBD1 is a possible D gene (5 bases). CDR3 DNA sequence: TGTGCCAGTGGACGGGACTTCCCTCGCTCCTATAATTCACCCCTCCACTTT. It codes for CASGRDFPRSYNSPLHF.